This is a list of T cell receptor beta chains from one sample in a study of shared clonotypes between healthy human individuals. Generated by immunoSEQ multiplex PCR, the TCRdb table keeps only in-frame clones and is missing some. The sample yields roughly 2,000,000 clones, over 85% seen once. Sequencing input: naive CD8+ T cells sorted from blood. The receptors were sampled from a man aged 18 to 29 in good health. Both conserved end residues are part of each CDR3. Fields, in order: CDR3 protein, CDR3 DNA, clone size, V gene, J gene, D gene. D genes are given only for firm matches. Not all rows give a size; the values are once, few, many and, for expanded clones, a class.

CASSPGTGGPYEQYF	TGCGCCAGCAGCCCTGGGACAGGGGGCCCGTACGAGCAGTACTTC	.	TRBV4-3	TRBJ2-7	TRBD1
CASSSADGSIANTEAFF	TGCGCCAGCAGCTCCGCGGACGGTTCAATCGCTAACACTGAAGCTTTCTTT	.	TRBV5-1	TRBJ1-1	.
CASSHWGQDNEQFF	TGCGCCAGCAGCCATTGGGGACAGGACAATGAGCAGTTCTTC	.	TRBV4-3	TRBJ2-1	TRBD1
CASSLAQFGNEQYF	TGTGCCAGCAGCTTAGCACAGTTTGGTAACGAGCAGTACTTC	.	TRBV7-2	TRBJ2-7	.
CASSLGPGTGETGELFF	TGTGCCAGCAGTTTGGGCCCTGGGACAGGGGAAACCGGGGAGCTGTTTTTT	.	TRBV27	TRBJ2-2	TRBD1
CASSFGGNGETQYF	TGTGCCAGCAGCTTTGGCGGGAATGGAGAGACCCAGTACTTC	.	TRBV7-2	TRBJ2-5	.
CASSPTGVSEAFF	TGTGCCAGCAGTCCAACCGGGGTTTCTGAAGCTTTCTTT	.	TRBV5-4	TRBJ1-1	.
CASSTGAGPSYEQYF	TGTGCCAGCAGCACGGGCGCGGGGCCCTCCTACGAGCAGTACTTC	.	TRBV7-6	TRBJ2-7	.
CASSPRGSYEQYF	TGCGCCAGCAGCCCCAGGGGCTCCTACGAGCAGTACTTC	.	TRBV4-1	TRBJ2-7	.
CASSIVVVPGNTIYF	TGTGCCAGTAGTATAGTAGTGGTCCCCGGAAACACCATATATTTT	.	TRBV19	TRBJ1-3	.
CASSQREGQGTYF	TGCGCCAGCAGCCAACGGGAAGGACAGGGGACGTACTTC	.	TRBV4-1	TRBJ2-7	TRBD1
CASSVARFGANVLTF	TGTGCCAGCAGCGTAGCCCGGTTTGGGGCCAACGTCCTGACTTTC	.	TRBV9	TRBJ2-6	.
CASSPGTGGNYGYTF	TGTGCCAGTAGTCCCGGGACAGGGGGAAACTATGGCTACACCTTC	.	TRBV19	TRBJ1-2	TRBD1
CSVKGAPGQFF	TGCAGCGTCAAGGGGGCGCCGGGGCAGTTCTTC	.	TRBV29-1	TRBJ2-1	TRBD1
CASSQEASGGLSTDTQYF	TGCGCCAGCAGCCAAGAGGCTAGCGGGGGCCTTAGCACAGATACGCAGTATTTT	once	TRBV4-1	TRBJ2-3	TRBD2
CAISTDGSYEQYF	TGTGCCATCAGTACTGACGGTTCCTACGAGCAGTACTTC	.	TRBV10-3	TRBJ2-7	.
CASSLWTSGGVDNEQFF	TGTGCCAGCAGCCTGTGGACTAGCGGGGGGGTAGACAATGAGCAGTTCTTC	.	TRBV7-2	TRBJ2-1	TRBD2
CAGLNEGGTQYF	TGTGCCGGACTAAACGAAGGTGGGACCCAGTACTTC	once	TRBV2	TRBJ2-5	.
CASSQDGTGYEQYF	TGCGCCAGCAGCCAAGACGGCACAGGGTACGAGCAGTACTTC	.	TRBV4-3	TRBJ2-7	.
CATSSPSGTSVTDTQYF	TGTGCCACCAGCAGCCCTTCCGGGACTAGCGTCACAGATACGCAGTATTTT	.	TRBV15	TRBJ2-3	TRBD2
CASSTAPGTAGYEQYF	TGTGCCAGCAGCACCGCCCCCGGGACAGCAGGGTACGAGCAGTACTTC	.	TRBV5-4	TRBJ2-7	TRBD1
CASSDQTETYGYTF	TGTGCCAGCAGTGACCAGACGGAGACTTATGGCTACACCTTC	.	TRBV6-4	TRBJ1-2	.
CASSATGTPLYNEQFF	TGTGCCAGCAGCGCTACAGGGACTCCTCTATACAATGAGCAGTTCTTC	.	TRBV14	TRBJ2-1	.
CASSEKAGLAGGLEETQYF	TGTGCCAGCAGTGAAAAGGCGGGACTAGCGGGAGGGCTAGAGGAGACCCAGTACTTC	.	TRBV2	TRBJ2-5	TRBD2
CAWETGGGETQYF	TGTGCCTGGGAGACAGGGGGAGGCGAGACCCAGTACTTC	.	TRBV30	TRBJ2-5	TRBD1
CAGLSATNEKLFF	TGTGCCGGATTAAGTGCAACTAATGAAAAACTGTTTTTT	.	TRBV2	TRBJ1-4	.
CASSLDKAGAAYEQYF	TGTGCCAGCAGCTTGGACAAAGCCGGGGCCGCATACGAGCAGTACTTC	.	TRBV7-3	TRBJ2-7	.
CATSRVRTSGTDTQYF	TGTGCCACCAGCAGAGTGAGGACTAGCGGCACAGATACGCAGTATTTT	.	TRBV15	TRBJ2-3	TRBD2
CAISESGRLDTQYF	TGTGCCATCAGTGAGTCCGGACGGCTAGATACGCAGTATTTT	.	TRBV10-3	TRBJ2-3	.
CASSGLDYGYTF	TGTGCCAGCAGCGGACTAGACTATGGCTACACCTTC	.	TRBV9	TRBJ1-2	.
CASSLVPSGGLRTQYF	TGTGCCAGCAGCCTGGTCCCTAGCGGGGGGCTTAGGACCCAGTACTTC	.	TRBV11-3	TRBJ2-5	TRBD2
CASRTNYGYTF	TGTGCCAGCAGGACTAACTATGGCTACACCTTC	.	TRBV6-5	TRBJ1-2	.
CASSPGLAGSSYEQYF	TGTGCCAGCAGCCCGGGACTAGCGGGATCCTCCTACGAGCAGTACTTC	.	TRBV7-6	TRBJ2-7	TRBD2
CASSYGQGALGDTQYF	TGTGCCAGCAGTTACGGTCAGGGGGCACTCGGAGATACGCAGTATTTT	.	TRBV6-5	TRBJ2-3	TRBD1
CASSSPLGGTGGGEQFF	TGTGCCAGCAGCTCCCCCCTTGGCGGGACAGGGGGAGGTGAGCAGTTCTTC	.	TRBV7-9	TRBJ2-1	TRBD1
CASSEATMGLNYGYTF	TGTGCCAGCAGTGAGGCAACGATGGGCTTAAACTATGGCTACACCTTC	.	TRBV2	TRBJ1-2	.
CASSLVPPARSPGSEAFF	TGCGCCAGCAGCTTGGTGCCCCCAGCCAGGTCCCCTGGGTCTGAAGCTTTCTTT	.	TRBV5-1	TRBJ1-1	.
CASRSGDDNSPLHF	TGTGCCAGCAGATCAGGGGATGATAATTCACCCCTCCACTTT	.	TRBV6-1	TRBJ1-6	.
CASTLDREGSNQPQHF	TGTGCCAGCACTCTGGACAGGGAAGGAAGCAATCAGCCCCAGCATTTT	.	TRBV2	TRBJ1-5	TRBD1
CASSSTGATEAFF	TGTGCCAGCAGTTCCACGGGGGCCACTGAAGCTTTCTTT	.	TRBV9	TRBJ1-1	.
CASSLYGAGEQYF	TGTGCCAGCAGCTTATACGGGGCAGGCGAGCAGTACTTC	.	TRBV13	TRBJ2-7	.
CASNDRSTDTQYF	TGTGCCAGTAACGACAGGAGCACAGATACGCAGTATTTT	.	TRBV19	TRBJ2-3	.
CASSPGTVQYEQFF	TGTGCCAGCAGCCCCGGGACAGTACAATATGAGCAGTTCTTC	once	TRBV6-5	TRBJ2-1	TRBD1
CASSLVPAGGPSGYEQFF	TGTGCCAGCAGCTTAGTTCCCGCGGGGGGGCCCTCAGGCTATGAGCAGTTCTTC	.	TRBV13	TRBJ2-1	TRBD2
CASTGPGAYEQYF	TGTGCCAGCACCGGACCGGGGGCTTACGAGCAGTACTTC	.	TRBV7-9	TRBJ2-7	.
CASSVDGGNQPQHF	TGTGCCAGCAGCGTGGACGGAGGCAATCAGCCCCAGCATTTT	.	TRBV9	TRBJ1-5	.
CASRGQGADYGYTF	TGTGCCAGCAGGGGACAGGGTGCTGACTATGGCTACACCTTC	.	TRBV2	TRBJ1-2	TRBD1